This TCR beta chain stems from a study of T cell changes during pregnancy in multiple sclerosis. V was trimmed by 3 bases and J by 0 bases, leaving 11 bases between them. The CDR3 runs to 16 residues. Germline CDR1 LNHNV, CDR2 YYDKDF (reference sequence). TCRdb's table, derived via immunoSEQ multiplex PCR, lists solely in-frame clones and lacks some. The table has approximately 15,000 clones, about four fifths seen once. The sequenced sample was CD8+ T cells from peripheral blood mononuclear cells, obtained in the third trimester of pregnancy. The chain is built from TRBV15 and TRBJ1-4; D is uncertain. The clonotype was recovered from a female donor in good health, enrolled as a control in a pregnancy study. CDR3 sequence (DNA): TGTGCCACCAGCAGTCCCGACTTTGCAACTAATGAAAAACTGTTTTTT. It is translated as CATSSPDFATNEKLFF.